Below, 23 T cell receptor beta chains from the same sample are listed, as sequenced in a study of blood T cells in healthy people across ages. With a J-beta primer mix and a sample-barcoded 5' primer, a second PCR ran about 7 to 12 cycles. TCRdb reanalysed the 5' RACE reads using MiXCR and keeps one entry per CDR3 protein. The sample lists 1.5 million or so distinct CDR3 sequences, approximately 40% seen once, with roughly 7.7% in the top ten. Sequenced material: blood. Receptor source: a woman in her late teens or twenties in good health.

This clonotype was picked up a small number of times. This chain links TRBV29-1 with TRBJ2-3; D possibly uses TRBD1 or TRBD2 (5 bases each). Germline-derived CDR1 and CDR2 are SQVTM and ANQGSEA. V was clipped by 4 bases and J by 1 base, with 12 bases between them. The CDR3 loop spans 14 amino acids. The chain's CDR3 is CSVVWGIGTDTQYF. CDR3 bases: TGCAGCGTTGTCTGGGGGATCGGCACAGATACGCAGTATTTT.

The CDR3 DNA follows: TGTGCTAGTGGTTCCCCCCCTCCGGGGTCCAATGAGCAGTTCTTC. This codes for CASGSPPPGSNEQFF. V gene TRBV12-5 combines with J gene TRBJ2-1; tentatively, D is TRBD2 (5 bases). The CDR3 has 15 residues. V lost 4 bases and J 6 bases, leaving 16 bases between the germline ends. The germline V gene has CDR1 LGHNT and CDR2 FRNRAP.

This clonotype has a handful of counts. V and J are TRBV11-2 and TRBJ2-1, with D maybe TRBD2 (5 bases). The CDR3 is made up of 12 amino acids. The V end lost 1 base, the J end lost 15 bases, and 13 bases lay between the germline ends. Germline V CDR1 and CDR2: SGHAT, FQNNGV. The CDR3 region has the DNA TGTGCCAGCAGCTTAGTAGCGCGTAGTCCGTTCTTC. Translation: CASSLVARSPFF.

This clonotype came up a few times. The rearrangement uses TRBV27 and TRBJ1-2; 12 bases align to TRBD1. CDR1 and CDR2 from the germline V gene are MNHEY and SMNVEV (reference sequence). V shed 5 bases, J shed 8 bases, and the junction held 9 bases outside the gene matches. The CDR3 has 15 amino acids. The DNA of the CDR3 is TGTGCCAGCAGTCCCGGGACAGGGGGCGCCCCGGGCTACACCTTC. Translated, it gives CASSPGTGGAPGYTF.

The chain is built from TRBV28 and TRBJ1-6; D possibly corresponds to TRBD1 (5 bases). Per germline, CDR1 MDHEN and CDR2 SYDVKM. V was pared by 6 bases and J by 5 bases, with 17 bases between. CDR3 length: 16 residues. CDR3 nucleotide sequence: TGTGCCAGCAGGCCTACCCGGGACGGCAATAATTCACCCCTCCACTTT. Amino acids: CASRPTRDGNNSPLHF.

The rearrangement links TRBV5-5 to TRBJ1-5; D remains ambiguous. V was cut by 0 bases and J by 0 bases, with 10 bases left in between. Germline-derived CDR1 and CDR2 are SGHKS and YYEKEE (reference sequence). The CDR3 covers 16 residues. The CDR3 nucleotides are TGTGCCAGCAGCTTGGAGTCACCTTATAGCAATCAGCCCCAGCATTTT. Its translation is CASSLESPYSNQPQHF. Supplemented by reference TRBV5-5 and TRBJ1-5, the full variable domain reads DAGVTQSPTHLIKTRGQQVTLRCSPISGHKSVSWYQQVLGQGPQFIFQYYEKEERGRGNFPDRFSARQFPNYSSELNVNALLLGDSALYLCASSLESPYSNQPQHFGDGTRLSIL.

The chain combines TRBV3-1 with TRBJ2-3, with TRBD1 matching 7 bases. Unmatched junction bases numbered 5, after V lost 3 bases and J lost 5 bases. Looked up from germline, CDR1 is LGHDT and CDR2 is YNNKEL (reference sequence). The CDR3 contains 14 residues. The CDR3 protein is CASSHEGGQDTQYF. The CDR3 region has the DNA TGTGCCAGCAGCCACGAAGGGGGCCAAGATACGCAGTATTTT.

Details on this clonotype: A read error may account for a junction end that differs from germline. V gene TRBV20-1 combines with J gene TRBJ1-5, with D perhaps matching TRBD1 (5 bases). The CDR3 loop spans 14 amino acids. Looked up from germline, CDR1 is DFQATT and CDR2 is SNEGSKA (reference sequence). For the CDR3, the DNA is TGCAGTGTAAAGGGGTCGAGTAGCGATCAGCCCCAGCATTTT. Encoded protein: CSVKGSSSDQPQHF.

In DNA form, the CDR3 reads TGTGCCAGCAGGGAGACTAGCGGGGGGGGCTATGAGCAGTTCTTC. Encoded protein: CASRETSGGGYEQFF. The genes are TRBV7-2 and TRBJ2-1; 14 bases are shared with TRBD2. Germline-derived CDR1 and CDR2 are SGHTA and FQGNSA. The CDR3 is 15 amino acids. V dropped 6 bases and J dropped 8; count of bases not matched to a gene: 6.

This clonotype showed up just a few times. The junction and the germline gene differ at one end; a read error may be behind it. The V call is TRBV7-9, the J call TRBJ2-1; D perhaps matches TRBD2 (6 bases). The CDR3 spans 12 residues. In germline, CDR1 is SEHNR, CDR2 FQNEAQ (reference sequence). CDR3 sequence: CFGGEGYNEQFF. CDR3 coding DNA: TGCTTCGGGGGTGAGGGCTACAATGAGCAGTTCTTC.

The J gene is TRBJ1-1, the V gene TRBV5-6; the match to TRBD1 covers 8 bases. Trimming took 1 base from V and 7 from J; bases not matched to a gene: 9. Germline CDR1 is SGHDT and CDR2 is YYEEEE. This CDR3 contains 15 residues. The CDR3 nucleotides are TGTGCCAGCAGCTTGCAGGACAGGGACCTCCATGAAGCTTTCTTT. Translation: CASSLQDRDLHEAFF.

The rearrangement links TRBV12-3 or TRBV12-4 to TRBJ2-5, with D perhaps assigned TRBD1 or TRBD2 (5 bases each). CDR3 length: 14 amino acids. V was shortened by 7 bases and J by 1 base, with 13 bases between the two germline ends. The CDR3 loop is CASIRGASQETQYF. The CDR3 region has the DNA TGTGCCAGCATCCGGGGCGCGAGCCAAGAGACCCAGTACTTC.

J is TRBJ2-7 and V is TRBV4-1; D may be TRBD1 or TRBD2 (5 bases each). V lost 2 bases and J lost 2, with 10 bases in between. CDR3 length: 14 amino acids. Per the germline V gene, CDR1 is MGHRA and CDR2 is YSYEKL. The CDR3 loop is CASSQRRDPYEQYF. The CDR3 region has the DNA TGCGCCAGCAGCCAACGTAGGGACCCCTACGAGCAGTACTTC.

This rearrangement joins TRBV2 to TRBJ2-3, with a possible D match to TRBD1 (6 bases). This CDR3 is built from 17 residues. The V gene lost 6 bases and the J gene lost 4 bases, with 23 bases spanning the gap. Germline V gives CDR1 SNHLY, CDR2 FYNNEI. As DNA, the CDR3 is TGTGCCAGCAGGAACCCCCGGGACAACCACCACCCAGATACGCAGTATTTT. It codes for CASRNPRDNHHPDTQYF.

This clonotype was detected only a few times. This chain joins TRBV20-1 and TRBJ2-1, with 7 bases matching TRBD2. CDR1 is DFQATT and CDR2 is SNEGSKA in the germline V gene (reference sequence). The CDR3 sequence is 14 residues long. V shed 5 bases and J 3 bases; nucleotides not matched to a gene: 7. CDR3: CSAPTSFGYNEQFF. The DNA for the CDR3 is TGCAGTGCTCCGACTAGCTTCGGCTACAATGAGCAGTTCTTC.

This clonotype occurred many times. V and J are TRBV7-9 and TRBJ1-1; TRBD1 aligns across 7 bases. CDR3 length: 14 amino acids. The J segment lost 1 base and the V segment lost 5 bases, leaving 4 bases of the junction unmatched. The germline CDR1 and CDR2 sequences are SEHNR and FQNEAQ (reference sequence). The CDR3 region is CASSIGTANTEAFF. The CDR3 DNA follows: TGTGCCAGCAGCATCGGGACAGCGAACACTGAAGCTTTCTTT.

The genes are TRBV5-1 and TRBJ2-6; tentatively, D is TRBD1 (6 bases). The V and J ends lost 4 bases and 0 bases respectively, with 11 bases between them. CDR1 is SGHRS and CDR2 is YFSETQ in the germline V gene. This CDR3 is built from 16 residues. In nucleotides, the CDR3 is TGCGCCAGCAGCGCCGGACAGTCCTCTGGGGCCAACGTCCTGACTTTC. Residues: CASSAGQSSGANVLTF.

This clonotype was counted only a few times. Here the CDR3 DNA reads TGTGCCAGCAGTTTATGGGGGGGGACGTCGAAAGAGACCCAGTACTTC. Translated: CASSLWGGTSKETQYF. J is TRBJ2-4 and V is TRBV28; 7 nucleotides agree with TRBD2. The J call may be mistaken, given a closer DNA end match to TRBJ2-5. Germline V gene lookup returns CDR1 MDHEN and CDR2 SYDVKM. The CDR3 loop spans 16 amino acids.

The sample holds a few counts of this clonotype. The chain joins TRBV20-1 to TRBJ2-7; D ambiguous. CDR3 length equals 13 residues. In germline, CDR1 is DFQATT, CDR2 SNEGSKA (reference sequence). V lost 5 bases and J lost 0, with 11 bases in between. The CDR3 reads CSAHGRTSYEQYF. Here the CDR3 DNA reads TGCAGTGCTCATGGGCGGACCTCCTACGAGCAGTACTTC.

The chain is built from TRBV6-2 or TRBV6-3 and TRBJ2-7, with 7 bases aligning to TRBD2. The germline CDR1 and CDR2 sequences are MNHEY and SVGEGT. CDR3 size: 15 residues. After removal of 4 bases from V and 2 bases from J, the junction contained 8 bases not matched to a gene. CDR3 protein: CASSSAGAAAYEQYF. The CDR3 DNA is TGTGCCAGCAGTTCGGCGGGAGCGGCTGCCTACGAGCAGTACTTC.

This clonotype came up a few times. The chain carries TRBV5-1 and TRBJ2-3; D is possibly TRBD2 (5 bases). Trimming pared 4 bases from V and 5 bases from J, leaving 11 bases between. Germline V gene lookup returns CDR1 SGHRS and CDR2 YFSETQ. This CDR3 spans 13 amino acids. The CDR3 protein is CASSRLEGDTQYF. For the CDR3, the DNA is TGCGCCAGCAGCCGTCTTGAGGGAGATACGCAGTATTTT.

In the case of this clonotype: A much more abundant neighbour one base away suggests this may be a read error. V is TRBV11-2 and J is TRBJ2-5; a weak D match, TRBD2 (6 bases). The J call may be wrong; the DNA end is better matched by TRBJ2-7. The CDR3 runs 16 residues. Germline V gives CDR1 SGHAT, CDR2 FQNNGV. This chain's CDR3 is CASEYGRLASLYEQYF. CDR3 nucleotides: TGTGCCAGCGAATATGGTAGGCTAGCGTCTCTTTACGAGCAGTACTTC.

The CDR3 is CSARGTTSGPYEQFF. The CDR3 DNA reads TGCAGTGCTAGAGGAACCACTAGCGGTCCCTACGAGCAGTTCTTC. The chain links TRBV20-1 to TRBJ2-1, with TRBD2 identical over 8 bases. Trimming removed 1 base from V and 10 bases from J; junction bases left unmatched: 12. Germline lookup yields CDR1 DFQATT and CDR2 SNEGSKA (reference sequence). This CDR3 contains 15 residues.